This record looks at one TCR beta chain sequence and its context. The data are from a study of long-term antiretroviral therapy in people with HIV. From germline, CDR1 is SGHTA and CDR2 FQGTGA. The ends were cut back, 1 base at V and 0 bases at J, with 1 base in the middle. CDR3 length: 13 residues. The assay, immunoSEQ v3.0, was run at survey level. The repertoire was sequenced with immunoSEQ multiplex PCR; TCRdb's copy has only in-frame clones and lacks some. The sample includes around 30,000 clones, about 95% seen only once; the top ten take roughly 8%. This chain connects TRBV7-3 to TRBJ1-5; no firm D call. The receptor was derived from a man aged 25-45 years with HIV. The sequencing used unsorted PBMCs, collected 5.3 years after starting antiretroviral therapy. CDR3 residues: CASSLNSNQPQHF. The CDR3 nucleotides read TGTGCCAGCAGCTTAAATAGCAATCAGCCCCAGCATTTT.